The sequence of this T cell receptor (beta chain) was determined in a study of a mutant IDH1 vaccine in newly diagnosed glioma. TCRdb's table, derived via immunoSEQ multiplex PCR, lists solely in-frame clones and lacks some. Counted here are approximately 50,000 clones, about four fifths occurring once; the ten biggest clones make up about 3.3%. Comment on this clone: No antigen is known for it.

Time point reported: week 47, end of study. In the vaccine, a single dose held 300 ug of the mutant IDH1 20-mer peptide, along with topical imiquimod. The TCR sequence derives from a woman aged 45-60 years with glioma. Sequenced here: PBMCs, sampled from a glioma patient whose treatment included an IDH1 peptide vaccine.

The CDR3 is CATRNHGGGQPQHF. The CDR3 region has the DNA TGTGCCACCCGGAACCACGGGGGCGGTCAGCCCCAGCATTTT. This chain links TRBV15 with TRBJ1-5; possibly TRBD1 for D (6 bases). Germline V gives CDR1 LNHNV, CDR2 YYDKDF (reference sequence). Trimming removed 8 bases from V and 6 bases from J, with 17 bases in between. The CDR3 consists of 14 residues. The full variable domain, completed using reference TRBV15 and TRBJ1-5, is DAMVIQNPRYQVTQFGKPVTLSCSQTLNHNVMYWYQQKSSQAPKLLFHYYDKDFNNEADTPDNFQSRRPNTSFCFLDIRSPGLGDTAMYLCATRNHGGGQPQHFGDGTRLSIL.